What follows is one T cell receptor beta chain and its context. Its antigen is as yet unknown. Reverse transcribing all isolated RNA meant expressed TCRB transcripts were sequenced. Only in-frame clones appear in the TCRdb table, and some are missing; sequencing was by immunoSEQ multiplex PCR. Of more than 300,000 clones in the sample, roughly 15% are singletons; the top ten hold approximately 0.02%. This specimen belongs to a study of beta chain features in type 1 diabetes. Overall study: Examination of sorted cells across all samples involved 90 million to 120 million cells.

Germline V lookup: CDR1 SEHNR, CDR2 FQNEAQ (reference sequence). The CDR3 runs to 11 residues. Trimming removed 8 bases at V and 7 bases at J, with 9 bases between. Study-level findings and limits: The naive, central memory and Treg TCRB repertoires looked more alike in patients than they did in healthy donors. Patients with Type 1 diabetes showed moderately but significantly shorter TCRB CDR3s in all four CD4+ subsets. The VDJ junctions of type 1 diabetes patients carried fewer insertions and more deletions.

The sample comprised naive CD4+ T cells from blood. The rearrangement links TRBV7-9 to TRBJ2-1; no clear D. The receptor was derived from a woman aged 18-29 years in good health. CDR3 sequence reads: CASRFGNEQFF. The CDR3 DNA reads TGTGCCAGCCGATTCGGGAATGAGCAGTTCTTC. The complete variable domain, with remaining parts taken from reference TRBV7-9 and TRBJ2-1, reads DTGVSQNPRHKITKRGQNVTFRCDPISEHNRLYWYRQTLGQGPEFLTYFQNEAQLEKSRLLSDRFSAERPKGSFSTLEIQRTEQGDSAMYLCASRFGNEQFFGPGTRLTVL.